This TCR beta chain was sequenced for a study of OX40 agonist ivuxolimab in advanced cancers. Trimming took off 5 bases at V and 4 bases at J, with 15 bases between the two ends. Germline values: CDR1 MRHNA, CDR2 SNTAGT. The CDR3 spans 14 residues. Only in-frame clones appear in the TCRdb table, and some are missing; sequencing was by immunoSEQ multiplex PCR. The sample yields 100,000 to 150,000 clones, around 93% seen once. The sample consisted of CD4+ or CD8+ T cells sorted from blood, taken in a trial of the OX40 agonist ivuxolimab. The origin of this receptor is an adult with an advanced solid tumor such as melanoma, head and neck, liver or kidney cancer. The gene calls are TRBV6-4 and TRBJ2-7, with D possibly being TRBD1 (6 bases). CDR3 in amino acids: CASSPGQLIYEQYF. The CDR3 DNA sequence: TGTGCCAGCAGTCCGGGACAATTAATTTACGAGCAGTACTTC.